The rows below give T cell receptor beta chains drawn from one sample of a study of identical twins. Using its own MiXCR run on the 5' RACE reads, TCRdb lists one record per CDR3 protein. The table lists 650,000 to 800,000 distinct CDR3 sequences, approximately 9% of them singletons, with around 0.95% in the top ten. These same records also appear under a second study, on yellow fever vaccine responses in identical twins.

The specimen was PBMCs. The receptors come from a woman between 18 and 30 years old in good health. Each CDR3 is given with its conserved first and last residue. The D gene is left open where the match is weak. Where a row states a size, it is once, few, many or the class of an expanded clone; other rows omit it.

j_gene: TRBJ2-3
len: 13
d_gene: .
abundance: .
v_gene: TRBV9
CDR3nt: TGTGCCAGCAGCGTAGGGCCGGCCGATACGCAGTATTTT
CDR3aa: CASSVGPADTQYF

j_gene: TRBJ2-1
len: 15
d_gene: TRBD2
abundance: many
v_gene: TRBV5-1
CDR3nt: TGCGCCAGCAGCTTGGGACTAGCGGGAGGGCCTTCGGAGATCTTC
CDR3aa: CASSLGLAGGPSEIF

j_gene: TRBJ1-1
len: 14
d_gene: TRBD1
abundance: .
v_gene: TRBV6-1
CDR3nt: TGTGCCAGCAGCCTCCACAGGGGCGAGGCTGAAGCTTTCTTT
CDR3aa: CASSLHRGEAEAFF

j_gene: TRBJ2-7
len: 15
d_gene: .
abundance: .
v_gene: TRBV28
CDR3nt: TGTGCCAGCAGTTCCCCCAGCCAGGTCTCCCACGAGCAGTACTTC
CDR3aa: CASSSPSQVSHEQYF

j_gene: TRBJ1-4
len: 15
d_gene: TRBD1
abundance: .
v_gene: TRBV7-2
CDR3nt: TGTGCCAGCAGTCAACAGGGGCCAACTAATGAAAAACTGTTTTTT
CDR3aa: CASSQQGPTNEKLFF

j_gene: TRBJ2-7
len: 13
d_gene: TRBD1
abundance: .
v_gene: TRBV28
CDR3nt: TGTGCCAGCAGCTTGACAGGGAATGGCGAGCAGTACTTC
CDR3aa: CASSLTGNGEQYF

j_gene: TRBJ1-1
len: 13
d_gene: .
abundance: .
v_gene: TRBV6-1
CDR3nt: TGTGCCAGCAGTCCCCAGGCGCGCACTGAAGCTTTCTTT
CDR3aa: CASSPQARTEAFF

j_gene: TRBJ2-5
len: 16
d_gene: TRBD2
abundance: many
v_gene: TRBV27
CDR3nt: TGTGCCAGCAGTCCTACTAGCGGGAGGCCCCAAGAGACCCAGTACTTC
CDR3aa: CASSPTSGRPQETQYF

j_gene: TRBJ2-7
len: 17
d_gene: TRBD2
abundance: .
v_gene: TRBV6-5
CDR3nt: TGTGCCAGCAGTTACTTACTAGCGGGGGGGATACGGAACGAGCAGTACTTC
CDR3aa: CASSYLLAGGIRNEQYF

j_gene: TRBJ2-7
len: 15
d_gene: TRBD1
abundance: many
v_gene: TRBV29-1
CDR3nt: TGCAGCGTTGGAAGGACCTCGACAGGGACCTCCGAGCAGTACTTC
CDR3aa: CSVGRTSTGTSEQYF

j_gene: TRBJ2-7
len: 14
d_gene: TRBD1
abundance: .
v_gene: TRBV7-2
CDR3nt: TGTGCCAGCAGCCCTACAGGGGCAGCCTACGAGCAGTACTTC
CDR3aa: CASSPTGAAYEQYF

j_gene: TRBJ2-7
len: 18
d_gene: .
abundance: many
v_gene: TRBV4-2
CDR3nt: TGTGCCAGCAGCCAAGATCTCTTTCCAAGCCGGGGCGGCTACGAGCAGTACTTC
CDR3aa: CASSQDLFPSRGGYEQYF

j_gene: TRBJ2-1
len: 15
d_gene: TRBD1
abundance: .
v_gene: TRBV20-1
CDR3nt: TGCAGTGCTGGCCGGGACAGGGTTAGGTACAATGAGCAGTTCTTC
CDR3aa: CSAGRDRVRYNEQFF

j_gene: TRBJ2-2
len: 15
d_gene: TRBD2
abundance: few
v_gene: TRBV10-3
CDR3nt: TGTGCCATCAGTGAAGGGGAGCGGGATACCGGGGAGCTGTTTTTT
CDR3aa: CAISEGERDTGELFF

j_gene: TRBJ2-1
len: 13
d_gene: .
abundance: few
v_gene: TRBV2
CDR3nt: TGTGCCAGCAGCGCGGGACGCGCCAATGAGCAGTTCTTC
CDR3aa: CASSAGRANEQFF

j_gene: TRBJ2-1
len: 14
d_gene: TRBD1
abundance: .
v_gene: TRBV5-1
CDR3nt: TGCGCCAGCAGCAAGGGACAGGATTACAATGAGCAGTTCTTC
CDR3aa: CASSKGQDYNEQFF

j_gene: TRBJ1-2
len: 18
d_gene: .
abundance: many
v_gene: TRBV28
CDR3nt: TGTGCCAGCAGTTTATTACTCTGGGGTAGAGGAGGGAACTATGGCTACACCTTC
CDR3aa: CASSLLLWGRGGNYGYTF

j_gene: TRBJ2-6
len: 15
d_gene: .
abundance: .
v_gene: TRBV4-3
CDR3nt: TGCGCCAGCAGCAACAGCAGACTTGGGGCCAACGTCCTGACTTTC
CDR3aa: CASSNSRLGANVLTF

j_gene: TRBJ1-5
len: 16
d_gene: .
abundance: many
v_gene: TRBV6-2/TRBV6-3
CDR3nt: TGTGCCAGCAGTTTTGGGGGACAAAAACGCAATCAGCCCCAGCATTTT
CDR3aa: CASSFGGQKRNQPQHF

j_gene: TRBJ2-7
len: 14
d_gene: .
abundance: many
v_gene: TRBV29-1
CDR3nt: TGCAGCGTTCTGTTGTTAACAGGGAGCTACGAGCAGTACTTC
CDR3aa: CSVLLLTGSYEQYF

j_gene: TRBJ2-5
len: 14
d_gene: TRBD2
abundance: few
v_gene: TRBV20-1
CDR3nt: TGCAGTGCCCGGGGACTAGCGGTTTGGGAGACCCAGTACTTC
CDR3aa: CSARGLAVWETQYF

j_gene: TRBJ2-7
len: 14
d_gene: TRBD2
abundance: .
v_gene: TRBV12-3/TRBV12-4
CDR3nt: TGTGCCAGCAGTTTAGTGGGACTAGCTAGCGAGCAGTACTTC
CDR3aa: CASSLVGLASEQYF

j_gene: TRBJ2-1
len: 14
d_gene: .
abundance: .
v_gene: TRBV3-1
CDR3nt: TGTGCCAGCAGCCCGGGGACGGCGGGCGATGAGCAGTTCTTC
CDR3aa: CASSPGTAGDEQFF

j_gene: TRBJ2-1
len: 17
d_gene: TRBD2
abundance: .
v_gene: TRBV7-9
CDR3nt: TGTGCCAGCAGCGCGAAGATCGGGACTAGAAGGTACAATGAGCAGTTCTTC
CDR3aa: CASSAKIGTRRYNEQFF

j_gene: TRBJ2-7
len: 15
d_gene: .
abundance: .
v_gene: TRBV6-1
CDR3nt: TGTGCCAGCAGTGGGGACGGGTTAGGGGTCTACGAGCAGTACTTC
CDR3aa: CASSGDGLGVYEQYF

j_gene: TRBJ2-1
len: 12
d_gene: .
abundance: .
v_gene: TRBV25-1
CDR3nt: TGTGCCAGCAGTGCCCAGACAATTGAGCAGTTCTTC
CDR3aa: CASSAQTIEQFF

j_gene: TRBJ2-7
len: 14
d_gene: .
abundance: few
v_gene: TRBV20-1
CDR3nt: TGCAGTGCTAGTCCGGCGGGTGTCTCCTACGAGCAGTACTTC
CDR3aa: CSASPAGVSYEQYF

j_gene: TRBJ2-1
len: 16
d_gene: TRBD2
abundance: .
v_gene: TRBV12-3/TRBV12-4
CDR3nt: TGTGCCAGCAGCTACCCTCGGGGGGTCCACCGGGATGAGCAGTTCTTC
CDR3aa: CASSYPRGVHRDEQFF

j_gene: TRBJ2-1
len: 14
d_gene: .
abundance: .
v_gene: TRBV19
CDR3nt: TGTGCCAGTAGTATAGGGGGGCCCTACAATGAGCAGTTCTTC
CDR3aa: CASSIGGPYNEQFF

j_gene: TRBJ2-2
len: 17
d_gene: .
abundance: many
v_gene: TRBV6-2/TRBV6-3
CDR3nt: TGTGCCAGCAGTTACAGTGGGGGGACACTCAACACCGGGGAGCTGTTTTTT
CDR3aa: CASSYSGGTLNTGELFF

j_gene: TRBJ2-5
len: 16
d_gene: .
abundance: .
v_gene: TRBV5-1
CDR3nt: TGCGCCAGCAGCTTGGCTGGGGTAACCAAAACGGAGACCCAGTACTTC
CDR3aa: CASSLAGVTKTETQYF

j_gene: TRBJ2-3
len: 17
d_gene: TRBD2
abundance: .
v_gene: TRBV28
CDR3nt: TGTGCCAGCAGTTTTCCGGCTAGCGGGGGGAGCACAGATACGCAGTATTTT
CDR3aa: CASSFPASGGSTDTQYF

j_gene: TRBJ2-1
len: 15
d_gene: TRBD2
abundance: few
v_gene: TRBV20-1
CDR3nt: TGCAGTGCTAGAGATAGCCTCACGGGAGGCAATGAGCAGTTCTTC
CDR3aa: CSARDSLTGGNEQFF

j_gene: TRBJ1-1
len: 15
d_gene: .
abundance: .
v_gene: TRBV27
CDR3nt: TGTGCCAGCAGTTTAATGGGGGCCCTGAACACTGAAGCTTTCTTT
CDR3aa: CASSLMGALNTEAFF

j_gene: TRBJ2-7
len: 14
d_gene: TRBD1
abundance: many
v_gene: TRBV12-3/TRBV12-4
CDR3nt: TGTGCCAGCGAGAAGACAGGGAACAGCTACGAGCAGTACTTC
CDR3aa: CASEKTGNSYEQYF

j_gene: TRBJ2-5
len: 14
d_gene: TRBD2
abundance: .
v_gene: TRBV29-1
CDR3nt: TGCAGCGTTGGTGGCGGGAGAGGTGGAGAGACCCAGTACTTC
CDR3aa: CSVGGGRGGETQYF

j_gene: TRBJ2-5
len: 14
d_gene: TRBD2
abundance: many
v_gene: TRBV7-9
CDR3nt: TGTGCCAGCATCTACGGGGGAGGGCCTGGGGCCCAGTACTTC
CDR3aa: CASIYGGGPGAQYF

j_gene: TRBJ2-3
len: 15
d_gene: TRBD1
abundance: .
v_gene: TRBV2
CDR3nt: TGTGCCAGCAGCGAAACAGGGGTCTACACAGATACGCAGTATTTT
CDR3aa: CASSETGVYTDTQYF

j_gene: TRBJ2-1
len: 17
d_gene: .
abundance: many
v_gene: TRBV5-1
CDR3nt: TGCGCCAGCAGCCCCGGTGCTGGGGGCTTATCCTACAATGAGCAGTTCTTC
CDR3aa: CASSPGAGGLSYNEQFF

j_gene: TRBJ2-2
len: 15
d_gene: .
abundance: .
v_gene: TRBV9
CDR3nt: TGTGCCAGCAGCGTTTTGGGGGCGATAACCGGGGAGCTGTTTTTT
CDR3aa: CASSVLGAITGELFF

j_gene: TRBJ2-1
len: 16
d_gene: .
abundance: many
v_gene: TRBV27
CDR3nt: TGTGCCAGCAGTTTATTCGGAGGTCCCTCCTACAATGAGCAGTTCTTC
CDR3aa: CASSLFGGPSYNEQFF

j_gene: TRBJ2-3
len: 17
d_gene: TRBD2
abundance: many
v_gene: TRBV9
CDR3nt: TGTGCCAGCAGCGCTCAACCCGGACTAGCGGTTACAGATACGCAGTATTTT
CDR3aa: CASSAQPGLAVTDTQYF

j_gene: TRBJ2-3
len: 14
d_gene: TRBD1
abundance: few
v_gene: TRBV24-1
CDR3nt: TGTGCCACCAGTGGGGGACAGCCGAGAGGTACGCAGTATTTT
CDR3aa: CATSGGQPRGTQYF

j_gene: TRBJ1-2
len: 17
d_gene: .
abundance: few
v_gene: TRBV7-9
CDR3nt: TGTGCCAGCAGCTTAGCGGCAGGGGCCACTCCTAACTATGGCTACACCTTC
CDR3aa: CASSLAAGATPNYGYTF

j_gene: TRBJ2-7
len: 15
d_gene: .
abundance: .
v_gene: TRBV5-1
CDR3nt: TGCGCCAGCAGCTCCCCCGGACAGTCGTTATACGAGCAGTACTTC
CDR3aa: CASSSPGQSLYEQYF

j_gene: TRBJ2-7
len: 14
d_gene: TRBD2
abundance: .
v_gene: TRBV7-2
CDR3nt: TGTGCCAGCAGCACGGAGCGGGGCCCCTACGAGCAGTACTTC
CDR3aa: CASSTERGPYEQYF

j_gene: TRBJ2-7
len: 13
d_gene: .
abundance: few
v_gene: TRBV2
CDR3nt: TGTGCCAGCAGGGACACGACTGCCTACGAGCAGTACTTC
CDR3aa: CASRDTTAYEQYF

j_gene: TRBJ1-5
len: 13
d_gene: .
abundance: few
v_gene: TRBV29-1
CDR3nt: TGCAGCGTTGGGGGAGGGGCCGGACAGCCCCAGCATTTT
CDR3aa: CSVGGGAGQPQHF

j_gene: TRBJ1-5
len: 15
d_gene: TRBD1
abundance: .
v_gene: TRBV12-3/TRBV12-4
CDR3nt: TGTGCCAGCAGGCACGGGACAGGGTTTAATCAGCCCCAGCATTTT
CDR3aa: CASRHGTGFNQPQHF